Included here is one T cell receptor (beta chain) sequence, with context. Its cognate antigen is unknown. The sample originates from a study of T cell responses to AZD1222 COVID-19 vaccine. Study context: Recipients boosted at about 4 weeks or about 12 weeks are pooled. Findings of the study overall: Clonal diversity may have been underestimated, and the donors were mostly white British, with more females than males. All repertoire sampling was performed exclusively after the peak T cell response.

Produced via immunoSEQ multiplex PCR; TCRdb's table is partial and in-frame only. The table shows some 160,000 clones, with less than 95% occurring only once. This CDR3 is built from 15 residues. CDR1 is SGHNT, CDR2 YYREEE, per germline (reference sequence). The V and J ends lost 4 bases and 7 bases, in that order; junction bases with no gene match: 6. This specimen consisted of peripheral blood, obtained on day 0 of AZD1222 vaccination. The gene calls are TRBV5-4 and TRBJ1-4; 11 nucleotides match TRBD1. This receptor was obtained from an adult in good health. This CDR3 is CASSPGTGGGEKLFF. DNA of the CDR3: TGTGCCAGCAGCCCCGGGACAGGGGGAGGTGAAAAACTGTTTTTT.